This T cell receptor beta chain was captured by sequencing in a study of cytomegalovirus exposure and HLA in healthy donors. This clone appeared a single time. Its target is not known. Study-wide points: Reportedly, a later analysis found an Asian-associated ancestry cluster had fewer N-insertions than the roughly 700-donor mean. It was likely that a cluster of highly shared sequence variants was a sequencing artifact. Among TCR beta chains of equal frequency, HLA-associated ones were more clonally expanded in a later analysis.

Use of 60 Vbeta and 13 Jbeta primers characterized the PCR. Generated by immunoSEQ multiplex PCR, the TCRdb table keeps only in-frame clones and is missing some. In the table there are 60,000 or so clones, about 69% of which are singletons. V shed 0 bases and J shed 1 base, with 9 bases lying between them. The CDR3 spans 15 residues. The germline V gene has CDR1 SGHTA and CDR2 FQGNSA. V gene TRBV7-2 combines with J gene TRBJ1-1; D gene uncertain. This clonotype originated in a man aged 40-55 years in good health and CMV-seropositive. Sequencing was performed on PBMCs. CDR3 sequence (DNA): TGTGCCAGCAGCTTAGCGTTCCCAGGGAACACTGAAGCTTTCTTT. This encodes CASSLAFPGNTEAFF.